Shown below are 27 T cell receptor beta chains from a single sample sequenced in a study of blood T cells in healthy people across ages. Alongside a J-beta primer mix, a sample-barcoded 5' primer served in a second PCR lasting about 7 to 11 cycles. TCRdb re-called the 5' RACE reads through MiXCR, storing one row per CDR3 protein. Of under 2,000,000 distinct CDR3 sequences detected, around 48% appear once; the ten largest clones hold approximately 2.1%. The source material was blood. The source of these receptors is a woman aged 40 to 50 in good health.

The V gene is TRBV29-1, the J gene TRBJ2-3; 7 bases align to TRBD1. This CDR3 contains 13 residues. CDR1 and CDR2 (germline): SQVTM, ANQGSEA. V was clipped by 4 bases and J by 4 bases; unmatched bases: 5. CDR3 bases: TGCAGCGTTGTTCAGGGGGTCGCAGATACGCAGTATTTT. Translated: CSVVQGVADTQYF.

This clonotype was detected only a few times. This chain links TRBV12-3 or TRBV12-4 with TRBJ2-1; D remains ambiguous. The CDR3 consists of 15 residues. The ends were cut back, 1 base at V and 1 base at J, with 8 bases in the middle. The CDR3 DNA is TGTGCCAGCAGTTTAGGACGCGAATCCTACAATGAGCAGTTCTTC. As protein: CASSLGRESYNEQFF.

This clonotype was found a few times. V and J are TRBV10-3 and TRBJ2-3; 10 bases map to TRBD2. The CDR3 contains 17 residues. The germline V gene has CDR1 ENHRY and CDR2 SYGVKD. Trimming removed 7 bases from V and 4 bases from J; junction bases left unmatched: 14. CDR3 loop: CAITRERLAGRSDTQYF. CDR3 in DNA: TGTGCCATCACAAGGGAAAGACTAGCGGGCAGATCAGATACGCAGTATTTT.

CDR3 loop: CASSWTESPSYEQYF. The CDR3 DNA is TGTGCCAGCAGTTGGACAGAATCGCCCTCCTACGAGCAGTACTTC. V and J are TRBV6-5 and TRBJ2-4; weak D call: TRBD1 (6 bases). The end of the DNA is better explained by TRBJ2-7, so the J call may be wrong. This CDR3 comprises 15 residues. CDR1 and CDR2 from the germline V gene are MNHEY and SVGAGI.

V and J are TRBV7-2 and TRBJ2-1; 9 bases match TRBD1. J lost 9 bases, V lost 3 bases, and 12 bases had no gene match. The CDR3 is 16 residues long. Germline CDR1 and CDR2: SGHTA and FQGNSA. The CDR3, as DNA: TGTGCCAGCAGCTTCGGGCTTATCGGACAGGGGTTTGAGCAGTTCTTC. Protein: CASSFGLIGQGFEQFF.

This chain uses TRBV3-1 with TRBJ1-6; D is perhaps TRBD1 (5 bases). The CDR3 is 17 amino acids. The germline CDR1 and CDR2 sequences are LGHDT and YNNKEL (reference sequence). With 5 bases removed from V and 9 bases from J, the gap between germline ends came to 23 bases. In DNA, the CDR3 is TGTGCCAGCAGCAACAATGCTCGGCACAGGACGGCTTCACCCCTCCACTTT. This encodes CASSNNARHRTASPLHF.

The J gene is TRBJ2-1, the V gene TRBV5-1; 7 nucleotides agree with TRBD1. The CDR3 spans 17 residues. V lost 2 bases and J lost 4; bases outside the gene matches: 12. CDR1 and CDR2 (germline): SGHRS, YFSETQ. For the CDR3, the DNA is TGCGCCAGCAGCTTAATTAAGACAGGGCCTACTTACAATGAGCAGTTCTTC. This sequence encodes CASSLIKTGPTYNEQFF.

Ten or more counts support this clonotype. This chain uses TRBV29-1 with TRBJ2-5; 7 nucleotides agree with TRBD2. The CDR3 length is 15 residues. The J segment lost 6 bases and the V segment lost 3 bases, leaving 13 bases of the junction unmatched. Per germline, CDR1 SQVTM and CDR2 ANQGSEA. The CDR3 DNA reads TGCAGCGTTGATGAGGGAGGGCTCGCCGGGAAGACCCAGTACTTC. It is translated as CSVDEGGLAGKTQYF. The full variable domain, in which reference TRBV29-1 and TRBJ2-5 provide the parts outside the CDR3, is SAVISQKPSRDICQRGTSLTIQCQVDSQVTMMFWYRQQPGQSLTLIATANQGSEATYESGFVIDKFPISRPNLTFSTLTVSNMSPEDSSIYLCSVDEGGLAGKTQYFGPGTRLLVL.

This clonotype showed up just a few times. V and J are TRBV7-2 and TRBJ2-3, with D possibly matching TRBD2 (5 bases). There are 13 residues in the CDR3. Trimming removed 8 bases from V and 8 bases from J, with 17 bases in between. Germline V CDR1 and CDR2: SGHTA, FQGNSA. CDR3 DNA sequence: TGTGCCAGCGGCCTGTCACCGGAGGCTACGCAGTATTTT. Its translation: CASGLSPEATQYF. Looking up the rest from reference TRBV7-2 and TRBJ2-3 gives the full variable domain: GAGVSQSPSNKVTEKGKDVELRCDPISGHTALYWYRQSLGQGLEFLIYFQGNSAPDKSGLPSDRFSAERTGGSVSTLTIQRTQQEDSAVYLCASGLSPEATQYFGPGTRLTVL.

The rearrangement uses TRBV20-1 and TRBJ1-5; 8 bases agree with TRBD1. From germline, CDR1 is DFQATT and CDR2 SNEGSKA (reference sequence). This CDR3 spans 17 amino acids. After removal of 1 base from V and 2 bases from J, the junction contained 10 bases not matched to a gene. The CDR3 sequence: CSARARQGLLGNQPQHF. CDR3 nucleotides: TGCAGTGCTAGAGCCCGACAGGGGCTATTGGGCAATCAGCCCCAGCATTTT.

The rearrangement joins TRBV7-2 to TRBJ1-6; 9 nucleotides match TRBD1. Germline assignment: CDR1 SGHTA and CDR2 FQGNSA. This CDR3 has 17 residues. Unmatched junction bases numbered 11, after V lost 5 bases and J lost 6 bases. CDR3 amino acids: CASSLQQGARSNSPLHF. Written as DNA, the CDR3 is TGTGCCAGCAGCCTCCAACAGGGGGCGCGAAGTAATTCACCCCTCCACTTT.

This chain's CDR3 is CASSSVIFRGMETQYF. CDR3 nucleotide sequence: TGTGCCAGCAGTTCGGTCATCTTCAGGGGTATGGAGACCCAGTACTTC. The chain has TRBV13 and TRBJ2-7; D perhaps matches TRBD1 (6 bases). Judging by the DNA end, TRBJ2-5 fits better; the J call may be wrong. The CDR3 runs to 16 residues. Per the germline V gene, CDR1 is PRHDT and CDR2 is FYEKMQ (reference sequence).

This rearrangement joins TRBV20-1 to TRBJ1-4, with D tentatively TRBD1 (5 bases). Deletions cut 5 bases from V and 2 bases from J, with 15 bases between. The CDR3 spans 15 residues. The germline V gene has CDR1 DFQATT and CDR2 SNEGSKA (reference sequence). For the CDR3, the DNA is TGCAGTGCTTCTTTGCGGGGGTCGACTAATGAAAAACTGTTTTTT. Protein sequence: CSASLRGSTNEKLFF.

The chain uses TRBV14 and TRBJ2-1; 14 nucleotides align to TRBD2. J lost 8 bases, V lost 0 bases, and 6 bases had no gene match. Germline CDR1 and CDR2: SGHDN and FVKESK. The CDR3 covers 17 residues. The CDR3 DNA follows: TGTGCCAGCAGCCAAGAGACTAGCGGGGGGGCCCGGCATGAGCAGTTCTTC. This gives the protein CASSQETSGGARHEQFF.

This clonotype was counted ten times or more. The chain has TRBV12-3 or TRBV12-4 and TRBJ2-1; the D is unclear. The CDR3 totals 11 residues. Trimming stripped 6 bases from V and 7 bases from J, with 7 bases between. The CDR3 region has the DNA TGTGCCAGCAGGTATCGTAATGAGCAGTTCTTC. Its translation: CASRYRNEQFF.

This CDR3 is CSARDPWAGGPYEQYF. The CDR3 region has the DNA TGCAGTGCTAGAGATCCTTGGGCCGGGGGGCCCTACGAGCAGTACTTC. The chain combines TRBV20-1 with TRBJ2-7; maybe TRBD2 (7 bases). V was shortened by 0 bases and J by 2 bases, with 17 bases between the two germline ends. The CDR3 spans 16 residues. Germline loops: CDR1 DFQATT, CDR2 SNEGSKA (reference sequence).

This clonotype was picked up a small number of times. The rearrangement joins TRBV5-1 to TRBJ1-2; the D is unclear. V was pared by 0 bases and J by 8 bases, with 8 bases between. The CDR3 is 12 amino acids. Germline values: CDR1 SGHRS, CDR2 YFSETQ. CDR3 in amino acids: CASSLESVGYTF. CDR3 coding DNA: TGCGCCAGCAGCTTGGAATCAGTCGGCTACACCTTC.

This clonotype came up a few times. The V call is TRBV6-2 or TRBV6-3, the J call TRBJ1-2; D gene unclear. V was pared by 7 bases and J by 8 bases, with 17 bases between. The V gene's germline CDR1 is MNHEY and CDR2 SVGEGT. The CDR3 runs 13 residues. The CDR3 DNA reads as TGTGCCAGCATTCGGGTATTTTGGGAAGGCTACACCTTC. Its protein product is CASIRVFWEGYTF.

This rearrangement joins TRBV5-1 to TRBJ1-4; 8 nucleotides match TRBD1. V was clipped by 4 bases and J by 8 bases; unmatched bases: 10. This CDR3 region has 15 residues. Germline V CDR1 and CDR2: SGHRS, YFSETQ. The DNA of the CDR3 is TGCGCCAGCAGCCCAACAGGGGGAAGTGAAGAAAAACTGTTTTTT. This gives the protein CASSPTGGSEEKLFF.

This clonotype was detected only once. J is TRBJ2-5 and V is TRBV7-9; possibly TRBD2 for D (6 bases). The end of the DNA fits TRBJ2-7 better, so the J call may be wrong. Germline values: CDR1 SEHNR, CDR2 FQNEAQ (reference sequence). The CDR3 spans 12 residues. CDR3 loop: CAGTRDFHEQYF. The CDR3 bases are TGTGCCGGTACCAGGGACTTCCACGAGCAGTACTTC.

The chain carries TRBV20-1 and TRBJ2-1; 7 bases are a match to TRBD1. The CDR3 sequence is 16 residues long. With V trimmed by 6 bases and J by 5 bases, 16 bases remained unmatched. CDR1 and CDR2 from the germline V gene are DFQATT and SNEGSKA (reference sequence). CDR3 sequence: CSAIERWDSFNNEQFF. As DNA, the CDR3 is TGCAGTGCGATAGAGCGATGGGACAGCTTTAACAATGAGCAGTTCTTC.

This clonotype has a handful of counts. The chain links TRBV6-5 to TRBJ2-3; a possible D gene is TRBD1 (6 bases). The germline V gene has CDR1 MNHEY and CDR2 SVGAGI. V dropped 4 bases and J dropped 3 bases, with 23 bases sitting between them. This CDR3 spans 18 amino acids. In nucleotides, the CDR3 is TGTGCCAGCAGTTCCCGGATAGGACAGTTGATGATTACAGATACGCAGTATTTT. Translated, it gives CASSSRIGQLMITDTQYF.

This chain joins TRBV6-5 and TRBJ1-4, with D unresolved. The germline V and J ends were trimmed by 3 bases and 8 bases, with 13 bases remaining between them. CDR1 and CDR2 from the germline V gene are MNHEY and SVGAGI. The CDR3 length is 14 residues. CDR3 DNA sequence: TGTGCCAGCAGTTATGGAGGGCCGGGGGAAAAACTGTTTTTT. This sequence encodes CASSYGGPGEKLFF.

The rearrangement uses TRBV12-3 or TRBV12-4 and TRBJ2-5; perhaps TRBD1 as D (6 bases). This CDR3 region has 14 residues. With 5 bases removed from V and 5 bases from J, the gap between germline ends came to 15 bases. The CDR3 protein is CASSSAGVRETQYF. The CDR3 coding sequence is TGTGCCAGCAGTAGTGCAGGGGTGAGGGAGACCCAGTACTTC.

The chain joins TRBV6-1 to TRBJ1-2; no clear D gene. Trimming removed 4 bases from V and 6 bases from J, with 15 bases in between. From germline, CDR1 is MNHNS and CDR2 SASEGT. The CDR3 sequence is 14 residues long. The CDR3 DNA reads TGTGCCAGCAGTGCCTACAGATTTGGGGATGGCTACACCTTC. Translated: CASSAYRFGDGYTF.

The rearrangement links TRBV21-1 to TRBJ2-7. TRBV21-1 is a known pseudogene. This CDR3 contains 14 residues. As DNA, the CDR3 is TGTGCCAGCAGCAGACGGGGATCCGACTCCGAGCAGTACTTC. It codes for CASSRRGSDSEQYF.

This rearrangement joins TRBV6-6 to TRBJ2-3; the match to TRBD2 covers 10 bases. The CDR3 sequence is 16 residues long. Unmatched junction bases numbered 8, after V lost 7 bases and J lost 1 base. Germline V gene sequence: CDR1 MNHNY, CDR2 SVGAGI (reference sequence). The CDR3 protein is CASTRPLAGGTDTQYF. CDR3 coding DNA: TGTGCCAGCACCCGGCCCCTAGCGGGGGGCACAGATACGCAGTATTTT.